The following is a TCR beta chain sequence with its context. The CDR3 sequence is 15 residues long. Germline trimming cut 6 bases from V and 2 bases from J; bases unmatched to any gene: 7. CDR1 and CDR2 from the germline V gene are SGHTA and FQGNSA. Those who donated were healthy HIV-negative adults, with no recent acute infections or vaccinations reported. Methods used by the authors: Because ImmunoSEQ provided only junction sequences with no quality scores, the filtering differed. The table came from immunoSEQ multiplex PCR; TCRdb's copy has only in-frame clones and leaves some out. Clone size and V and J calls were adopted from that table, with D and trimming inferred from the DNA. The data contain approximately 2,300,000 clones, around 93% of them seen just once; the ten biggest clones take up approximately 0.4%. The data belong to a study of shared clonotypes between healthy human individuals.

This rearrangement joins TRBV7-2 to TRBJ2-5; 9 nucleotides match TRBD1. Material: naive CD4+ T cells from PBMCs. Subset in this sample: CD45RA+ positively selected. This TCR came from a man between 18 and 35 years old in good health. Some clones in this sample may be carry-over from other donors' samples. The CDR3 nucleotides are TGTGCCAGCAGTTGGGACAGGGTGAAACAAGAGACCCAGTACTTC. Translation: CASSWDRVKQETQYF.